This TCR beta chain stems from a study of blood T cell repertoires in COVID-19. Study details: Sites in the United States, Italy and Spain provided acute and convalescent COVID-19 samples. The analysed material was cDNA or gDNA that came from T cells, B-cell-depleted T cells, or PBMCs.

V shed 5 bases and J shed 4 bases, with 11 bases lying between them. The length of the CDR3 is 13 residues. Germline CDR1 SGHVS, CDR2 FQNEAQ. Authors' processing steps: Amplified reference gene primers provided the basis for estimating nucleated cell counts. The repertoire was sequenced with immunoSEQ multiplex PCR; TCRdb's copy has only in-frame clones and lacks some. Clonal size and the V and J genes are those of that table, whereas D and trimming came from the DNA. This sample has some 91,000 clones, with over 80% found just once. Sequenced material: peripheral blood. The clonotype was recovered from a human donor in a cohort sampled during active COVID-19. The V and J genes are TRBV7-8 and TRBJ1-2; a possible D gene is TRBD1 (6 bases). Written as DNA, the CDR3 is TGTGCCAGCAGCACCGGGACATCCTATGGCTACACCTTC. Its protein is CASSTGTSYGYTF.